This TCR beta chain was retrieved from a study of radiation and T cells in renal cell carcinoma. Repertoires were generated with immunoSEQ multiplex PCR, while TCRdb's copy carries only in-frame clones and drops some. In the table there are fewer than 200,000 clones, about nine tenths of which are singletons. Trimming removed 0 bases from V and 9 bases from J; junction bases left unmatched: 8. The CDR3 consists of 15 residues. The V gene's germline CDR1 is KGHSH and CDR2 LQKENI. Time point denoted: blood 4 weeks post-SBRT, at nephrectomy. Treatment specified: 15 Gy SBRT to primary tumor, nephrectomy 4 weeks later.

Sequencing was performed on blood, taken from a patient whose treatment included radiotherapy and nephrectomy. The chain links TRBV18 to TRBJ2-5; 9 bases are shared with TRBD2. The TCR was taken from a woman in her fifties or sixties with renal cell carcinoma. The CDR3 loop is CASSPPPTSGNSQYF. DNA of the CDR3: TGTGCCAGCTCACCACCACCGACTAGCGGCAACTCCCAGTACTTC.